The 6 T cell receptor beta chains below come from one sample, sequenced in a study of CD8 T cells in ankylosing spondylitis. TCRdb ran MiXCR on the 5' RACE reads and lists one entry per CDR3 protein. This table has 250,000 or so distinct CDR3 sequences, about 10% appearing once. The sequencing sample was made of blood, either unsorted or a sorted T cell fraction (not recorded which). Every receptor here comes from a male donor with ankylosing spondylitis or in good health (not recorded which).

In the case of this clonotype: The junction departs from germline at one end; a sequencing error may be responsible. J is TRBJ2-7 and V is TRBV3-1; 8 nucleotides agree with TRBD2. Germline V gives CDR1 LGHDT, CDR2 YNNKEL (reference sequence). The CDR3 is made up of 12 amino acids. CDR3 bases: TGTGCCAGCAGCCCGGGAGGGACCCGTTTCCACTTC. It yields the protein CASSPGGTRFHF.

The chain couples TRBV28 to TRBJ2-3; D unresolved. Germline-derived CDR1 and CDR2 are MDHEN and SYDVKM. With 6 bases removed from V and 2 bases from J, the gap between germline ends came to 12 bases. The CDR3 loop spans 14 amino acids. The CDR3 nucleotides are TGTGCCAGCAGGCTAAAGCGAGTCACAGATACGCAGTATTTT. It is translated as CASRLKRVTDTQYF.

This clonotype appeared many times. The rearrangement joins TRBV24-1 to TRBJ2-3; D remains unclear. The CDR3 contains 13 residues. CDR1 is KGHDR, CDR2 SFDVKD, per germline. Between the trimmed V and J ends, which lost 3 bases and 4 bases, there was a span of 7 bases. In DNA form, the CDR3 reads TGTGCCACCAGTGATGCGGTTTCAGATACGCAGTATTTT. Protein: CATSDAVSDTQYF.

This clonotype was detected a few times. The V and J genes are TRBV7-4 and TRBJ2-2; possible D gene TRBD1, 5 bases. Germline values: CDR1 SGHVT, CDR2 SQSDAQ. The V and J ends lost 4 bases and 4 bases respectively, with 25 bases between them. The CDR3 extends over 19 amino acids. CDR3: CASSWGEFTGPGRTGELFF. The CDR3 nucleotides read TGTGCCAGCAGCTGGGGCGAATTCACTGGCCCCGGTCGCACCGGGGAGCTGTTTTTT.

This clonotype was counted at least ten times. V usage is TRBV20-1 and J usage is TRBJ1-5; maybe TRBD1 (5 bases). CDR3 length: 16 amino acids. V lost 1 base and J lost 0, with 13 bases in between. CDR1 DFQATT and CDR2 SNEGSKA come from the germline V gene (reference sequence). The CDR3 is CSARVSGLYSNQPQHF. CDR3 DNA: TGCAGTGCTAGAGTGTCGGGGCTTTATAGCAATCAGCCCCAGCATTTT.

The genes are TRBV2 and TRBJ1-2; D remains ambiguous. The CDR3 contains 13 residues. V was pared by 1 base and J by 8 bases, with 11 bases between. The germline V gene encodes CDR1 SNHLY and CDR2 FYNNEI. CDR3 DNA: TGTGCCAGCAGTGAAGGTATAGGGAGCGGCTACACCTTC. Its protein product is CASSEGIGSGYTF.